This TCR beta chain was found in a study of T cells in Graves' hyperthyroidism and ophthalmopathy. TCR beta CDR3 regions were amplified from RNA transcripts. Initially, a first-round RT-PCR of the TCR CDR3 employed the HTBI primer set. TCRdb reprocessed the multiplex PCR reads via MiXCR and lists one record per CDR3 protein. Among approximately 370,000 distinct CDR3 sequences, 15% to 20% were seen once, and the ten largest hold roughly a third. This receptor was obtained from a woman in her twenties or thirties with Graves' hyperthyroidism that later progressed to Graves' ophthalmopathy. The sequenced material came from blood.

CDR3 sequence (DNA): TGTGCCAGCAGGCGACCGACAGGGGGAAACTATGGCTACACCTTC. Protein product: CASRRPTGGNYGYTF. This rearrangement joins TRBV6-2 or TRBV6-3 to TRBJ1-2, with 9 positions matching TRBD1. Germline V gene data show CDR1 as MNHEY and CDR2 as SVGEGT. The CDR3 consists of 15 residues. Trimming took 6 bases from V and 2 from J; bases not matched to a gene: 7.